This passage covers 13 T cell receptor beta chains from one sample sequenced in a study of glioma-infiltrating T cells. Amplification of TCR alpha and beta CDR3 regions from RNA used iRepertoire nested multiplex PCR. TCRdb called the multiplex PCR reads again in MiXCR, with one record for every CDR3 protein. The data hold about 180,000 distinct CDR3 sequences, with around 40% observed a single time. The material sequenced was glioma tissue, nonneoplastic brain tissue, or PBMCs (not recorded which). The source is a human donor with low-grade glioma or glioblastoma, undergoing nonglioma brain surgery, or in good health (not recorded which).

The V call is TRBV30, the J call TRBJ1-5, with D unclear. Germline values: CDR1 GTSNPN, CDR2 SVGIG (reference sequence). V lost 3 bases and J 1 base, leaving 4 bases between the germline ends. The CDR3 runs 12 residues. CDR3 protein: CAWSRSNQPQHF. The CDR3 nucleotides read TGTGCCTGGAGCAGGAGCAATCAGCCCCAGCATTTT.

This clonotype was found a few times. This rearrangement joins TRBV10-3 to TRBJ1-1; the match to TRBD1 covers 7 bases. The CDR3 is 13 residues long. The germline gives CDR1 ENHRY, CDR2 SYGVKD. Losses at the gene ends were 11 bases for V and 3 bases for J; bases not matched to a gene: 9. The CDR3 region has the DNA TGTGCCGTATTGACAGGGCTATACACTGAAGCTTTCTTT. Protein: CAVLTGLYTEAFF.

Comments on this clonotype: A read error may explain this, as a much larger clone is one base away. This chain connects TRBV2 to TRBJ1-2; no firm D call. The V gene lost 7 bases and the J gene lost 4 bases, with 10 bases spanning the gap. Germline V gives CDR1 SNHLY, CDR2 FYNNEI. This CDR3 is 12 amino acids long. DNA of the CDR3: TGTGCCAGCATGACGGGCATCTATGGCTACACCTTC. Encoded protein: CASMTGIYGYTF.

Details on this clonotype: This may be a read error: a much more frequent sequence differs by one nucleotide. V and J are TRBV28 and TRBJ2-7, with D uncertain. The CDR3 length is 14 residues. Germline V gives CDR1 MDHEN, CDR2 SYDVKM. This CDR3 reads CASREAGETYEKYF. In DNA form, the CDR3 reads TGTGCCAGCCGAGAGGCTGGAGAGACCTACGAGAAGTACTTC.

The genes are TRBV6-1 and TRBJ1-1; no clear D gene. The V and J ends lost 3 bases and 3 bases respectively, with 5 bases between them. Germline CDR1 and CDR2: MNHNS and SASEGT. The CDR3 loop spans 12 amino acids. This CDR3 is CASSEMYTEAFF. The DNA of the CDR3 is TGTGCCAGCAGTGAGATGTACACTGAAGCTTTCTTT.

This clonotype was recorded many times. The V and J genes are TRBV28 and TRBJ2-7, with D perhaps matching TRBD2 (5 bases). V lost 7 bases and J 4 bases, leaving 20 bases between the germline ends. The CDR3 extends over 15 amino acids. The germline CDR1 and CDR2 sequences are MDHEN and SYDVKM. The CDR3 spells CASKFAVGRDYEQYF. The CDR3 DNA is TGTGCCAGCAAATTCGCTGTAGGGAGAGATTACGAGCAGTACTTC.

This clonotype was seen once. This chain joins TRBV27 and TRBJ2-5, with 7 bases matching TRBD1. With 6 bases clipped from V and 4 bases from J, the junction kept 8 bases outside the gene matches. The CDR3 length is 14 residues. Germline V gene sequence: CDR1 MNHEY, CDR2 SMNVEV (reference sequence). Written as DNA, the CDR3 is TGTGCCAGCAGCCTGACAGGGAGAGGAGAGACCCAGTACTTC. Its translation: CASSLTGRGETQYF.

About this clonotype: A much more abundant neighbour one base away suggests this may be a read error. J is TRBJ2-1 and V is TRBV19, with 9 bases matching TRBD2. CDR1 and CDR2 (germline): LNHDA, SQIVND (reference sequence). Trimming removed 10 bases from V and 1 base from J; junction bases left unmatched: 5. The CDR3 contains 14 residues. For the CDR3, the DNA is TGTGCCACCTTTAGCGGGAGTTCCTACAATGAGCAGTTCTTC. This gives the protein CATFSGSSYNEQFF.

This clonotype appeared many times. J is TRBJ1-2 and V is TRBV7-9; tentatively, D is TRBD1 (6 bases). This CDR3 has 13 amino acids. Trimming pared 4 bases from V and 6 bases from J, leaving 12 bases between. From germline, CDR1 is SEHNR and CDR2 FQNEAQ (reference sequence). This chain's CDR3 is CASSSGAGHGYTF. CDR3 bases: TGTGCCAGCAGCTCAGGGGCAGGGCATGGCTACACCTTC.

J is TRBJ2-1 and V is TRBV10-3, with a possible D match to TRBD2 (6 bases). CDR1 is ENHRY and CDR2 is SYGVKD in the germline V gene. The CDR3 is made up of 15 amino acids. V dropped 7 bases and J dropped 7 bases, with 20 bases sitting between them. The CDR3 coding sequence is TGTGCCATCATGCGACTAGGCCTAAGAGAAAATGAGCAGTTCTTC. This encodes CAIMRLGLRENEQFF.

This clonotype was observed at least ten times. The CDR3 protein is CATSTEGLTPPQYF. The DNA of the CDR3 is TGTGCCACATCGACTGAGGGGCTCACCCCACCCCAGTACTTC. The chain is built from TRBV6-1 and TRBJ2-5, with D perhaps matching TRBD1 or TRBD2 (5 bases each). Germline values: CDR1 MNHNS, CDR2 SASEGT. Trimming pared 10 bases from V and 9 bases from J, leaving 24 bases between. There are 14 residues in the CDR3.

On this clonotype: This may be a read error: a much more frequent sequence differs by one nucleotide. The DNA for the CDR3 is TGTGCCAGCAGTCAGCCTCAACTAGCGGGATCAACCTACAATGAGCAGTTCTTC. It specifies CASSQPQLAGSTYNEQFF. V gene TRBV6-1 combines with J gene TRBJ2-1; 10 bases are shared with TRBD2. The trim removed 5 bases at V and 2 bases at J, leaving 12 bases unmatched. Germline-derived CDR1 and CDR2 are MNHNS and SASEGT. The CDR3 sequence is 18 residues long.

This clonotype was detected many times. This chain joins TRBV6-6 and TRBJ2-7; 10 nucleotides align to TRBD1. The CDR3 is 17 residues long. The germline V gene has CDR1 MNHNY and CDR2 SVGAGI (reference sequence). V shed 2 bases, J shed 4 bases, and the junction held 11 bases outside the gene matches. CDR3 DNA sequence: TGTGCCAGCAGTTACCGTCCGGCCGGGACAGGGGTTTACGAGCAGTACTTC. Its translation is CASSYRPAGTGVYEQYF.